These T cell receptor beta chains were read from a single sample in a study of lymphopenia after photon versus proton radiotherapy. Some clones are missing from TCRdb's copy, which holds only in-frame ones; the method was immunoSEQ multiplex PCR. The sample yields 25,000 to 30,000 clones, 75% to 90% seen once. The sample in question was peripheral blood, obtained from a patient treated with photon-based radiotherapy. These receptors all stem from a man aged 25-40 years with gastric cancer. The CDR3 runs from the conserved cysteine through the conserved F or W. The order of the fields is D gene, J gene, clone size, V gene, CDR3 DNA, CDR3 protein. D genes are given only for firm matches. Where a row states a size, it is once, few, many or the class of an expanded clone; other rows omit it.

- TRBJ2-1 - TRBV5-4 TGTGCCAGCAGCTTGTACGAGACACTCGGGGGATCCTACAATGAGCAGTTCTTC CASSLYETLGGSYNEQFF
- TRBJ1-1 - TRBV6-6 TGTGCCAGCGAGCCTACGTATATGAACACTGAAGCTTTCTTT CASEPTYMNTEAFF
TRBD1 TRBJ2-1 - TRBV18 TGTGCCAGCTCACCGGACAGGGGCTCCTACAATGAGCAGTTCTTC CASSPDRGSYNEQFF
- TRBJ1-1 few TRBV6-1 TGTGCCAGCAGTGAGATCGAGGGGCGTTGGACTGAAGCTTTCTTT CASSEIEGRWTEAFF
- TRBJ2-7 - TRBV15 TGTGCCACCAGCAGAGATCCCGCAGGGCGCGAGCAGTACTTC CATSRDPAGREQYF
- TRBJ2-5 - TRBV29-1 TGCAGCGTTGATGGGAGAGGGCAAGAGACCCAGTACTTC CSVDGRGQETQYF
- TRBJ2-3 - TRBV29-1 TGCAGCGTCTTCGGGCAAGGTGGGACGCAGTATTTT CSVFGQGGTQYF
- TRBJ1-4 few TRBV9 TGTGCCAGCAGCGCCGACGGCCCCAATGAAAAACTGTTTTTT CASSADGPNEKLFF
TRBD1 TRBJ1-1 - TRBV7-2 TGTGCCAGCAGCTTGGGACAGGGGAACACTGAAGCTTTCTTT CASSLGQGNTEAFF
TRBD2 TRBJ2-5 - TRBV7-8 TGTGCCAGCAGCTCGCCTAGCGGGAGTAGAGAGACCCAGTACTTC CASSSPSGSRETQYF
- TRBJ2-7 - TRBV28 TGTGCCAGCAGTTCCCCAGGCCGGAGCAGGGACCTCGAGCAGTACTTC CASSSPGRSRDLEQYF
- TRBJ2-3 - TRBV11-1 TGTGCCAGCAGCTTCTCAGGGGATCGCACAGATACGCAGTATTTT CASSFSGDRTDTQYF
- TRBJ2-2 - TRBV27 TGTGCCAGCCGGACAGACTCCGGGGAGCTGTTTTTT CASRTDSGELFF